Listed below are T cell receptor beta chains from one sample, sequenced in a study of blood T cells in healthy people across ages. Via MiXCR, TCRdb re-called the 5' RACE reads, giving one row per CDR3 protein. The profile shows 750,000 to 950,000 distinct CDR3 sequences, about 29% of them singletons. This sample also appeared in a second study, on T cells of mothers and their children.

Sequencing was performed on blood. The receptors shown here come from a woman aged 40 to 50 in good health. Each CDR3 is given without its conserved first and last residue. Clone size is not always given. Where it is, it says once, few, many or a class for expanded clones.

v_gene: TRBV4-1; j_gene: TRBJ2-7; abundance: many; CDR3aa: ASSQDGDSLYEQY
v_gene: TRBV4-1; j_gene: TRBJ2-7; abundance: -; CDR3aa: ASSHPPGTGASYEQY
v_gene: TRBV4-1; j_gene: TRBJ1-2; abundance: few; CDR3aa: ASSQPRGQGDGYT
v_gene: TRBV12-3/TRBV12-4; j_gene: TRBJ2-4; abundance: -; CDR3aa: ASSLGGKDIQY
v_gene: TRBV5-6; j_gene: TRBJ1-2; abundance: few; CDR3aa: ASRSDRAGGYT
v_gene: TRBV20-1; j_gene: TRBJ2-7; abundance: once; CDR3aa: SARATSGNSYEQY
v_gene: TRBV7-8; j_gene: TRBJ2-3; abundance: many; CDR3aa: ASSLDRVHTDTQY
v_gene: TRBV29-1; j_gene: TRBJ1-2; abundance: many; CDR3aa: SVGRRDYGYT
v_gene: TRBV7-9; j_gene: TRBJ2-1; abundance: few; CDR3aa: ASSWTGGPGEQF
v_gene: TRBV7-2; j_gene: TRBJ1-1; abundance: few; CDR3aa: ASSPGPGQGSEAF
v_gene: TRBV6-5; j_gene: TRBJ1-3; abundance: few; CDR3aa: AAWGISGNTIY
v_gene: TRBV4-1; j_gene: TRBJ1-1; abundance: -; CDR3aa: ASSRGPGQGDTEAF
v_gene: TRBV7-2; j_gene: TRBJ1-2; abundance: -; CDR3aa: ASSGQGLDYGYT
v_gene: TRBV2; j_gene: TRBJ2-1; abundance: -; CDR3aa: ASSDWFSGGDEQF
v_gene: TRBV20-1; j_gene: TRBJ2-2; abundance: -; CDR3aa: SARQGRGTGELF
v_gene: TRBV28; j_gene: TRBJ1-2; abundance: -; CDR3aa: ASSLWGARYGYT
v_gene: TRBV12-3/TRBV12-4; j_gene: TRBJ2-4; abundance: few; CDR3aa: ASSQSRTAGNEQY
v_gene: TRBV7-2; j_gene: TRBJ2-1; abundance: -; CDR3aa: ASSSGGAAYNEQF
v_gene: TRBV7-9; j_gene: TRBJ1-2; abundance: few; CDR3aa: ASSPIEGFHGYT
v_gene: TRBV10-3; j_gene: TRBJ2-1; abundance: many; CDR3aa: AISESTGVLTPNEQF
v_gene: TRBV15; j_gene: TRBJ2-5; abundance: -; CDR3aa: ATSRVGARYQETLY
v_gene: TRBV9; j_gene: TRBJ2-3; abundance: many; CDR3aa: ASSQTPGSLADLTQY
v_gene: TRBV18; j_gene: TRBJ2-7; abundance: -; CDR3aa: ASSRGTGLREQY
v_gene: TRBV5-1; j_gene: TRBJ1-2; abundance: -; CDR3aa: ASSTPGTAFNGYT
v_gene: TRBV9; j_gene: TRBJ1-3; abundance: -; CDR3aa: ASSEGDREPTIY
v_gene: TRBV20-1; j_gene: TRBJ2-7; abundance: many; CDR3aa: STHQGAREQY
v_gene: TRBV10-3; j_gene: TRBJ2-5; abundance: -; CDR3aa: AISEGGGGVQETQY
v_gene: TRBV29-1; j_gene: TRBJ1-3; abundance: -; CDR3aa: SVAQTISGNTIY
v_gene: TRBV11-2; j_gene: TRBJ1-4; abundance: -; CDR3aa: ASSHPPFGPLNEKLF
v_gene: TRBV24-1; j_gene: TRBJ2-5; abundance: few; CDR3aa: ATSDPRRAVRQETQY
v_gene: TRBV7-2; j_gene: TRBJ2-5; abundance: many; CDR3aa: ASSLDQGEQY